This record looks at one TCR beta chain sequence and its context. The data are from a study of blood T cell repertoires in COVID-19. On the study more broadly: The origin of the acute and convalescent COVID-19 samples was the United States, Italy and Spain.

Methods used by the authors: Estimated nucleated cell counts came from reference gene primer amplification. Using immunoSEQ multiplex PCR, the repertoire was profiled, and TCRdb retains in-frame clones only, with some absent. The V and J calls and clone size come from that table; D and trimming were worked out from the DNA. Of 200,000 or so clones in the sample, roughly 90% were seen once. The length of the CDR3 is 13 residues. The germline gives CDR1 LNHDA, CDR2 SQIVND (reference sequence). V lost 3 bases and J 5 bases, leaving 8 bases between the germline ends. V and J are TRBV19 and TRBJ1-5; TRBD1 might be the D (6 bases). Sequencing used peripheral blood. The TCR originated in a woman between 65 and 79 years old with acute or convalescent COVID-19. CDR3 sequence (DNA): TGTGCCAGTAGTATTCACAGGGATCAGCCCCAGCATTTT. It specifies CASSIHRDQPQHF.